The present T cell receptor beta chain was sequenced within a study of cytomegalovirus exposure and HLA in healthy donors. For the study at large: Clustering assigned around 77% of the approximately 400 genotyped donors to the Caucasian-associated ancestry cluster. Findings and caveats of the study: Among donors in an Asian-associated ancestry cluster, a later analysis reportedly found fewer N-insertions than the approximately 700-donor mean. Researchers catalogued roughly 170 TCR beta chains as cytomegalovirus-associated.

Trimming removed 5 bases at V and 6 bases at J, with 14 bases between. This CDR3 is built from 14 residues. Per the germline V gene, CDR1 is MDHEN and CDR2 is SYDVKM. A multiplex PCR was run with 60 Vbeta primers and 13 Jbeta primers. Generated by immunoSEQ multiplex PCR, the TCRdb table keeps only in-frame clones and is missing some. The table has more than 150,000 clones, roughly 87% seen once; the top ten hold less than 2%. Only one count was recorded for this clone. Its antigen is currently unknown. The source is a man between 40 and 49 years old in good health and CMV-seronegative. V usage is TRBV28 and J usage is TRBJ2-4, with a possible D match to TRBD1 (6 bases). The material sequenced was PBMCs. The DNA of the CDR3 is TGTGCCAGCAGTCGACAGGCGAACTTAAACATTCAGTACTTC. This gives the protein CASSRQANLNIQYF.